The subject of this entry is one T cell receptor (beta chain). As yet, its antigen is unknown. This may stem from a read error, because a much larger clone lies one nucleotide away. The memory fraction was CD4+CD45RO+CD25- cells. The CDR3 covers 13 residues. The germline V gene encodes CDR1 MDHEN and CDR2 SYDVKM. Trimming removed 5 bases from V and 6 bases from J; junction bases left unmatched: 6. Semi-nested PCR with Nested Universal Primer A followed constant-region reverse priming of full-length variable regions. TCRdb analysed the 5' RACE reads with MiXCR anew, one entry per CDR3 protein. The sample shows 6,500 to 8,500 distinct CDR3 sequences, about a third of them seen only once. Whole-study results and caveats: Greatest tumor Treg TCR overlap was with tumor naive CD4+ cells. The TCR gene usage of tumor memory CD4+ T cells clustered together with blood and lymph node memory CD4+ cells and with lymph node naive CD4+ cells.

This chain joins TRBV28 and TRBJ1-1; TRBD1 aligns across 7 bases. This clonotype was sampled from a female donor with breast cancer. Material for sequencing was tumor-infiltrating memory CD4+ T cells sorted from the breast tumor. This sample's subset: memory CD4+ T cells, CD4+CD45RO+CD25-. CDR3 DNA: TGTGCCAGCAGTATAGGTACAGGGGCTGAAGCTTTCTTT. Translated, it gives CASSIGTGAEAFF.